This T cell receptor beta chain was sequenced during a study of OX40 agonist ivuxolimab in advanced cancers. Study-level background: Ivuxolimab was an agonistic, fully human IgG2 monoclonal antibody directed against OX40 (CD134), a costimulatory receptor. Intravenous ivuxolimab was administered to patients every 2 weeks at six dose levels: 0.01, 0.1, 0.3, 1.5, 3 and 10 mg/kg. Among the roughly 50 dose-escalation patients, about 19 had hepatocellular carcinoma, approximately 15 melanoma, 9 renal cell carcinoma and 9 head and neck cancer. The dose-escalation cohort was 82.7% male with a mean age of approximately 60 years, ranging from about 23 to 85. Patients were allowed to have had prior anti-PD-1, anti-PD-L1 or anti-CTLA-4 therapy, and about 40% of the dose-escalation patients had been treated with checkpoint inhibitors. Three dose-escalation patients achieved partial responses, one with hepatocellular carcinoma and two with cutaneous melanoma. The point of sequencing TCRbeta in the periphery was to test whether ivuxolimab changed TCR sequence diversity and drove clonal T-cell expansion. The paper describes the monotherapy dose-escalation part (N ≈ 51 patients) of the phase I trial of ivuxolimab. The paper's findings and limits, for the study overall: Antigen specificity was not determined for the clonally expanded peripheral T cells. After ivuxolimab, CD8+ T cells had more expanded clones than CD4+ T cells on average. Low levels of normalized T-cell clonal expansion were also seen in some patients who did not respond. Partial responders in the 0.1-3.0 mg/kg groups had among the lowest normalized peripheral clonal expansion, especially among CD8+ T cells. At doses from 0.1 to 3.0 mg/kg, clonal expansion was seen in both CD4+ and CD8+ blood T cells between baseline and week 6.

Genomic DNA was isolated from the sorted cells so that the TCRbeta CDR3 region could be sequenced. The immunoSEQ Assay was used for sequencing of TCRbeta CDR3 regions. The immuneACCESS repertoire file appears here via TCRdb, limited to in-frame rearrangements. These files lack a portion of the clones; in checked studies, under half of the deficit traces to unresolved V genes, and the cause of the others is not known. In all, the sample holds some 59,000 clones, and 90% of those were seen once. Clones ranked in the top ten supply about 5.1% of the sample. Measured from the cysteine to the phenylalanine, the CDR3 is 12 residues long. Only the CDR3 DNA stays, 36 bases, in frame from base 1. The germline V gene encodes CDR1 SQVTM and CDR2 ANQGSEA. The junction carries 12 bases between V and J, which are trimmed by 7 bases and 4 bases respectively. Details on this clone: The target of this receptor is not known. Base qualities are not recorded, but no much larger clone differs from it by a single base.

Patients with autoimmune disease history or receiving systemic immunosuppression were excluded from the trial. In every dose cohort, peripheral blood was drawn for TCR sequencing at baseline, cycle 4 day 1, and cycle 7 day 1. Samples came from an open-label, multicenter, first-in-human phase I dose-escalation trial of ivuxolimab. Adults with locally advanced or metastatic melanoma, renal cell carcinoma, hepatocellular carcinoma or head and neck squamous cell carcinoma were enrolled in the trial. Before TCR sequencing, CD4+ and CD8+ T cells were separately sorted from peripheral blood. Source: CD4+ or CD8+ T cells sorted from blood, taken in a trial of the OX40 agonist ivuxolimab. This sequence was found in an adult with an advanced solid tumor such as melanoma, head and neck, liver or kidney cancer. The chain is made from TRBV29-1 and TRBJ2-3, and TRBD2 may be the D gene, going by 7 matching bases. Read as DNA, the sequence is TGCAGCGCCCCGGGGGGCGCAGATACGCAGTATTTT. Its coded protein is CSAPGGADTQYF.